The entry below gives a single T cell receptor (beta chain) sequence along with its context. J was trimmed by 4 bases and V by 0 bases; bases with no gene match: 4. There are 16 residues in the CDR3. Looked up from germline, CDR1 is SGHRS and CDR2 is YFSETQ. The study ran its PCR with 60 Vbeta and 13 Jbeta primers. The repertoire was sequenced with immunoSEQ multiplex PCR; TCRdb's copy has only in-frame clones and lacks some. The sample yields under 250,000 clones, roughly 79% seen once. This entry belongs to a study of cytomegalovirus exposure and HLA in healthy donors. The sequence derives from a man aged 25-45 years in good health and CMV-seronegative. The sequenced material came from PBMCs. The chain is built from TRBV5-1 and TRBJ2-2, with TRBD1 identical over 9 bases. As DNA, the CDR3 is TGCGCCAGCAGCTTGGGGGGGACAGGGACCACCGGGGAGCTGTTTTTT. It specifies CASSLGGTGTTGELFF.